This T cell receptor beta chain is from a study of blood T cell repertoires in COVID-19. Sequenced by immunoSEQ multiplex PCR; TCRdb stores in-frame clones only, minus some. Of 45,000 to 55,000 clones listed, 78% are singletons. The length of the CDR3 is 14 residues. Germline CDR1 is SGHTA and CDR2 is FQGTGA. V was trimmed by 5 bases and J by 4 bases, leaving 13 bases between them. What was sequenced was peripheral blood. The source of this sequence is a human donor with active or convalescent COVID-19. The donor label of this sample is uncertain. The chain carries TRBV7-3 and TRBJ2-3; the D gene is possibly TRBD2 (6 bases). CDR3 in amino acids: CASSPRDWADTQYF. The CDR3, as DNA: TGTGCCAGCAGCCCACGGGACTGGGCAGATACGCAGTATTTT.